The rows below give T cell receptor beta chains drawn from one sample of a study of beta chain features in type 1 diabetes. Profiling relied on immunoSEQ multiplex PCR, and the TCRdb table lists in-frame clones only, not all of them. The table records around 140,000 clones, roughly 10% of them present only once. Sequencing used central memory CD4+ T cells from blood. These receptor sequences come from a woman aged 40 to 49 in good health. CDR3s include the opening cysteine and the closing phenylalanine or tryptophan. D genes are given only for firm matches. The listing skips clone size in some rows; elsewhere it reads once, few, many or a size class.

TRBJ2-3,TRBV9,.,.,TGTGCCAGCAGCGTAGGGGGGCACAACACAGATACGCAGTATTTT,CASSVGGHNTDTQYF
TRBJ2-2,TRBV7-2,.,.,TGTGCCAGCAGCTTGGAACGGCGAGGAGGCGGGGAGCTGTTTTTT,CASSLERRGGGELFF
TRBJ2-3,TRBV10-3,TRBD2,.,TGTGCCATCGGGAGGACTAGCGGGGGGGCCAGTGTAGATACGCAGTATTTT,CAIGRTSGGASVDTQYF
TRBJ1-1,TRBV6-5,.,few,TGTGCCAGCAGATCTCCTACAGGGTCCGGCACTGAAGCTTTCTTT,CASRSPTGSGTEAFF
TRBJ2-5,TRBV7-2,TRBD1,few,TGTGCCAGCAGCTTAGGGACAGGGGGAACGGAGACCCAGTACTTC,CASSLGTGGTETQYF
TRBJ2-1,TRBV7-2,.,.,TGTGCCAGCAGCTTAGGCCCTAGCGCTTCCTACAATGAGCAGTTCTTC,CASSLGPSASYNEQFF
TRBJ2-3,TRBV5-1,.,.,TGCGCCAGCAGCCGGAGGGGGGGGCCGGCAGATACGCAGTATTTT,CASSRRGGPADTQYF
TRBJ1-2,TRBV7-2,.,few,TGTGCCAGCAGCTTAGAGGCGGTTCTCACCTTC,CASSLEAVLTF
TRBJ2-1,TRBV2,.,few,TGTGCCAGCAGTGAAAGTCTAGCAAGGCAGTTCTTC,CASSESLARQFF
TRBJ2-1,TRBV7-6,.,few,TGTGCCAGCAGCTTAGGGCTCGGAGGGGGCAGCTCCTACAATGAGCAGTTCTTC,CASSLGLGGGSSYNEQFF
TRBJ1-5,TRBV19,.,many,TGTGCCAGTAGTGCAGGGGCGGGGGGCAATCAGCCCCAGCATTTT,CASSAGAGGNQPQHF
TRBJ1-1,TRBV5-1,TRBD1,few,TGCGGATGGGTAATCTGGGACAGTATGAACACTGAAGCTTTCTTT,CGWVIWDSMNTEAFF
TRBJ1-1,TRBV6-5,.,.,TGTGCCAGCAGTTACTCGATTCTTTCAGGGACTGAAGCTTTCTTT,CASSYSILSGTEAFF
TRBJ1-1,TRBV29-1,TRBD1,few,TGCAGCGTTGAATGGACAGGGGTCACTGAAGCTTTCTTT,CSVEWTGVTEAFF
TRBJ1-5,TRBV6-5,.,few,TGTGCCAGCGCTCGGACAGCTTCTAGCAATCAGCCCCAGCATTTT,CASARTASSNQPQHF
TRBJ2-1,TRBV2,TRBD2,many,TGTGCCAGCAAGGAGCGGGGGGCCGTCAATGAGCAGTTCTTC,CASKERGAVNEQFF
TRBJ1-4,TRBV29-1,TRBD1,many,TGCAGCGCTCGCTCCGGGACAGGGGAAAAACTGTTTTTT,CSARSGTGEKLFF
TRBJ1-2,TRBV6-5,TRBD1,.,TGTGCCAGTACCTCAGGGGGAGGCTACACCTTC,CASTSGGGYTF
TRBJ1-1,TRBV7-8,.,.,TGTGCCAGCAGCTTATCGCCGGTGAACACTGAAGCTTTCTTT,CASSLSPVNTEAFF